Following are 8 T cell receptor beta chains from one sample sequenced in a study of T cell responses to AZD1222 COVID-19 vaccine. The table came from immunoSEQ multiplex PCR; TCRdb's copy has only in-frame clones and leaves some out. The sample has approximately 140,000 clones; roughly 93% are singletons. The input for sequencing was peripheral blood, taken on day 0 of AZD1222 vaccination. The receptors come from an adult in good health.

V is TRBV12-3 or TRBV12-4 and J is TRBJ1-1, with a tentative D call TRBD1 (5 bases). This CDR3 region has 13 residues. V dropped 5 bases and J dropped 11 bases, with 18 bases sitting between them. The CDR3, as DNA: TGTGCCAGCAGTCTGGCCGGGCCTAAGGGGGCTTTCTTT. It yields the protein CASSLAGPKGAFF.

This sequence joins TRBV5-4 and TRBJ1-3; D unclear. Per germline, CDR1 SGHNT and CDR2 YYREEE (reference sequence). V gave up 2 bases and J gave up 0 bases, with 9 bases separating them. CDR3 length: 15 residues. CDR3 residues: CASSLDTGSGNTIYF. CDR3 nucleotide sequence: TGTGCCAGCAGCTTAGACACCGGCTCTGGAAACACCATATATTTT.

The V call is TRBV19, the J call TRBJ1-2; no clear D gene. V shed 6 bases and J shed 7 bases, with 15 bases lying between them. Germline-derived CDR1 and CDR2 are LNHDA and SQIVND (reference sequence). The CDR3 consists of 13 residues. As DNA, the CDR3 is TGTGCCAGTAGCCTTTCGGGGAGGACTGGCTACACCTTC. Translating gives CASSLSGRTGYTF. The full variable domain, rest sourced from reference TRBV19 and TRBJ1-2, is DGGITQSPKYLFRKEGQNVTLSCEQNLNHDAMYWYRQDPGQGLRLIYYSQIVNDFQKGDIAEGYSVSREKKESFPLTVTSAQKNPTAFYLCASSLSGRTGYTFGSGTRLTVV.

The chain employs TRBV9 and TRBJ1-3, with D maybe TRBD1 (5 bases). The CDR3 has 16 amino acids. Looked up from germline, CDR1 is SGDLS and CDR2 is YYNGEE. Trimming removed 4 bases from V and 3 bases from J, with 17 bases in between. CDR3 region: CASSMDPGVLGNTIYF. The CDR3 DNA is TGTGCCAGCAGCATGGACCCGGGGGTACTTGGAAACACCATATATTTT. Looking up the rest from reference TRBV9 and TRBJ1-3 gives the full variable domain: DSGVTQTPKHLITATGQRVTLRCSPRSGDLSVYWYQQSLDQGLQFLIQYYNGEERAKGNILERFSAQQFPDLHSELNLSSLELGDSALYFCASSMDPGVLGNTIYFGEGSWLTVV.

This clone was detected only once. V usage is TRBV19 and J usage is TRBJ2-7; D may be TRBD2 (6 bases). V shed 6 bases and J shed 0 bases, with 15 bases lying between them. Germline CDR1 LNHDA, CDR2 SQIVND (reference sequence). The CDR3 contains 15 residues. The DNA of the CDR3 is TGTGCCAGTAGGGGCCGGGACTTCAACTCCTACGAGCAGTACTTC. It translates to CASRGRDFNSYEQYF.

The rearrangement links TRBV28 to TRBJ1-2; 8 nucleotides align to TRBD1. The CDR3 is made up of 16 amino acids. CDR1 is MDHEN and CDR2 is SYDVKM in the germline V gene. Trimming took 2 bases from V and 3 from J; bases not matched to a gene: 8. The CDR3 spells CASSLEFGTGYYGYTF. CDR3 nucleotide sequence: TGTGCCAGCAGTTTAGAGTTCGGGACAGGTTACTATGGCTACACCTTC.

The rearrangement uses TRBV12-3 or TRBV12-4 and TRBJ1-2; D is uncertain. V was pared by 5 bases and J by 6 bases, with 10 bases between. The CDR3 loop spans 12 amino acids. The CDR3 here is CASSPGKDGYTF. The CDR3 nucleotides are TGTGCCAGCAGTCCGGGGAAGGATGGCTACACCTTC.

The chain employs TRBV7-9 and TRBJ1-4; D unclear. Germline V CDR1 and CDR2: SEHNR, FQNEAQ (reference sequence). The CDR3 runs to 16 residues. V shed 5 bases and J shed 0 bases, with 13 bases lying between them. The CDR3 nucleotides are TGTGCCAGCAGCAGATCCCGGGAGGCAACTAATGAAAAACTGTTTTTT. Protein: CASSRSREATNEKLFF.